This TCR beta chain originates from a study of CD8 T cells in ankylosing spondylitis. TCR beta libraries were made by quantitative 5'-RACE with molecular barcodes. TCRdb passed the 5' RACE reads through MiXCR, listing each CDR3 protein once. The repertoire holds a few hundred thousand distinct CDR3 sequences, with roughly 6.6% as singletons. Study results and caveats: Past research had described some motif variants in reactive arthritis synovial fluid and blood. Enrichment of disease-linked clones was reportedly significant in matched ankylosing spondylitis synovial fluid. Seemingly characteristic of ankylosing spondylitis blood was a TCR beta motif consisting of under ten highly homologous variants. With a CD8+ phenotype, disease-linked clones were relatively rare in peripheral blood.

V was shortened by 1 base and J by 2 bases, with 1 base between the two germline ends. The length of the CDR3 is 12 residues. Looked up from germline, CDR1 is SGHVS and CDR2 is FNYEAQ. Turning to this clonotype: Antigen: not known.

The chain has TRBV7-6 and TRBJ2-3; D remains ambiguous. The TCR sequence derives from a male donor with ankylosing spondylitis. Sequencing was done on a sample of blood, either unsorted or a sorted T cell fraction (not recorded which). CDR3 DNA: TGTGCCAGCAGCTTAGACACAGATACGCAGTATTTT. Protein: CASSLDTDTQYF.